This T cell receptor beta chain comes out of a study of post-analysis software for immune sequencing data. Study-level information: Courses of disease covered relapsing-remitting, secondary progressive and progressive-relapsing multiple sclerosis. Study results and caveats: F-measure co-clustering was strong for batch-matched samples. Among 5 or 6 TRBV segments more frequent in patients than controls were TRBV5-6, TRBV5-1 and TRBV20-1.

A word on this clonotype: The antigen is undetermined.

The TCR beta cDNA libraries carried unique molecular identifiers. A single record per CDR3 protein comes from TCRdb applying MiXCR to the PCR reads. Of 650,000 to 900,000 distinct CDR3 sequences in the sample, about 45% were seen once. In germline, CDR1 is SQVTM, CDR2 ANQGSEA. The CDR3 extends over 16 amino acids. V lost 7 bases to trimming and J lost 0 bases, with 16 bases between them. The chain combines TRBV29-1 with TRBJ2-6; tentatively, D is TRBD1 or TRBD2 (5 bases each). Sequenced: blood. The clonotype was recovered from a girl aged 5-17 years with multiple sclerosis. The CDR3, as DNA: TGCAGCGCAGGGACCGACCTAAGCTCTGGGGCCAACGTCCTGACTTTC. Translating gives CSAGTDLSSGANVLTF.